This T cell receptor beta chain was identified in a study of T cells after yellow fever vaccination. Template-switching 5'RACE yielded the TCR cDNA; a universal primer site and UMIs were added in the process. Each CDR3 protein gets one entry after TCRdb re-called the 5' RACE reads with MiXCR. The sample yields some 350,000 distinct CDR3 sequences, roughly 3.9% seen once. The germline V gene encodes CDR1 MDHEN and CDR2 SYDVKM. V trimming: 6 bases; J trimming: 5 bases; junction bases outside the gene matches: 11. The length of the CDR3 is 15 residues. Study-level results: Weaker overall was a secondary response that nonetheless peaked faster, on day 5 versus 15.

A note on this clonotype: Its antigen is currently unknown.

The TCR was taken from a man between 18 and 29 years old who received the YFV17D yellow fever vaccine. This chain links TRBV28 with TRBJ2-7, with TRBD1 matching over 9 bases. Sequences were derived from PBMCs, sampled 5 days after the yellow fever booster vaccination. The CDR3 nucleotides read TGTGCCAGCAGCCCTTCCCGGGACAGGGTCAACGAGCAGTACGTC. It translates to CASSPSRDRVNEQYV.